The rows below give T cell receptor beta chains drawn from one sample of a study of blood T cell repertoires in COVID-19. Libraries were prepared by immunoSEQ multiplex PCR; TCRdb keeps only in-frame clonotypes and omits some of them. The table records roughly 200,000 clones, roughly 86% of them present only once. Input material: peripheral blood. The receptors originated from a man aged 55 to 70 with acute or convalescent COVID-19. CDR3s include the opening cysteine and the closing phenylalanine or tryptophan. Each record gives: D gene, J gene, V gene, clone size, CDR3 protein, CDR3 DNA. The D gene is left open where the match is weak. Rows give clone size only sometimes, using once, few, many, or a class for an expanded clone.

d_gene: .; j_gene: TRBJ2-7; v_gene: TRBV2; abundance: .; CDR3aa: CASSERGGARYF; CDR3nt: TGTGCCAGCAGTGAAAGGGGGGGCGCGCGGTACTTC
d_gene: TRBD1; j_gene: TRBJ2-5; v_gene: TRBV7-2; abundance: .; CDR3aa: CASSFSGPGGTAETQYF; CDR3nt: TGTGCCAGCAGCTTCTCGGGGCCAGGGGGCACCGCGGAGACCCAGTACTTC
d_gene: .; j_gene: TRBJ2-5; v_gene: TRBV7-7; abundance: once; CDR3aa: CASSPAGAVGETQYF; CDR3nt: TGTGCCAGCAGCCCCGCAGGGGCAGTGGGGGAGACCCAGTACTTC
d_gene: TRBD1; j_gene: TRBJ2-1; v_gene: TRBV5-4; abundance: .; CDR3aa: CASSRTGTGPNEQFF; CDR3nt: TGTGCCAGCAGCCGTACCGGGACAGGGCCAAATGAGCAGTTCTTC
d_gene: .; j_gene: TRBJ2-3; v_gene: TRBV19; abundance: .; CDR3aa: CASSKATGITDTQYF; CDR3nt: TGTGCCAGTAGTAAGGCAACAGGGATCACAGATACGCAGTATTTT
d_gene: TRBD2; j_gene: TRBJ2-5; v_gene: TRBV7-8; abundance: .; CDR3aa: CASSLVLAGGETQYF; CDR3nt: TGTGCCAGCAGCTTAGTCCTCGCGGGGGGGGAGACCCAGTACTTC
d_gene: .; j_gene: TRBJ2-1; v_gene: TRBV11-2; abundance: once; CDR3aa: CASSLEFGRVAAVREQFF; CDR3nt: TGTGCCAGCAGCTTAGAGTTTGGCCGAGTAGCAGCGGTGCGTGAGCAGTTCTTC
d_gene: .; j_gene: TRBJ1-1; v_gene: TRBV9; abundance: .; CDR3aa: CASSAGQGMNTEAFF; CDR3nt: TGTGCCAGCAGCGCCGGGCAGGGAATGAACACTGAAGCTTTCTTT
d_gene: .; j_gene: TRBJ2-7; v_gene: TRBV6-1; abundance: .; CDR3aa: CASSEVIPYEQYF; CDR3nt: TGTGCCAGCAGTGAAGTCATTCCATACGAGCAGTACTTC
d_gene: .; j_gene: TRBJ2-3; v_gene: TRBV10-3; abundance: .; CDR3aa: CAISQPPANTQYF; CDR3nt: TGTGCCATCAGCCAACCCCCAGCGAATACGCAGTATTTT
d_gene: .; j_gene: TRBJ1-1; v_gene: TRBV6-5; abundance: .; CDR3aa: CASRPYEGNTEAFF; CDR3nt: TGTGCCAGCAGACCCTACGAGGGGAACACTGAAGCTTTCTTT
d_gene: TRBD1; j_gene: TRBJ1-2; v_gene: TRBV29-1; abundance: .; CDR3aa: CSVEGGGFFYGYTF; CDR3nt: TGCAGCGTTGAAGGAGGGGGCTTCTTCTATGGCTACACCTTC
d_gene: .; j_gene: TRBJ1-6; v_gene: TRBV28; abundance: .; CDR3aa: CASSFRSGTYNSPLHF; CDR3nt: TGTGCCAGCAGTTTTCGATCGGGGACCTATAATTCACCCCTCCACTTT
d_gene: .; j_gene: TRBJ1-6; v_gene: TRBV5-4; abundance: once; CDR3aa: CASRRHGGSPLHF; CDR3nt: TGTGCCAGCAGGAGGCACGGTGGTTCACCCCTCCACTTT
d_gene: .; j_gene: TRBJ1-1; v_gene: TRBV6-6; abundance: .; CDR3aa: CASSFSTDTEAFF; CDR3nt: TGTGCCAGCAGTTTTTCGACAGACACTGAAGCTTTCTTT
d_gene: TRBD2; j_gene: TRBJ2-7; v_gene: TRBV5-1; abundance: .; CDR3aa: CASSLEAGGFYEQYF; CDR3nt: TGCGCCAGCAGCTTAGAGGCGGGGGGCTTCTACGAGCAGTACTTC
d_gene: .; j_gene: TRBJ2-3; v_gene: TRBV3-1/TRBV3-2; abundance: .; CDR3aa: CASSQSNTQYF; CDR3nt: TGTGCCAGCAGCCAATCCAATACGCAGTATTTT
d_gene: TRBD1; j_gene: TRBJ1-6; v_gene: TRBV30; abundance: .; CDR3aa: CAWRGTDASPLHF; CDR3nt: TGTGCTTGGCGTGGGACAGATGCTTCACCCCTCCACTTT
d_gene: TRBD1; j_gene: TRBJ1-6; v_gene: TRBV19; abundance: .; CDR3aa: CASSILGQNNSPLHF; CDR3nt: TGTGCCAGTAGTATATTGGGACAGAATAATTCACCCCTCCACTTT
d_gene: TRBD1; j_gene: TRBJ1-1; v_gene: TRBV5-1; abundance: .; CDR3aa: CASSLGQGAWGTEAFF; CDR3nt: TGCGCCAGCAGTCTGGGGCAGGGGGCTTGGGGTACTGAAGCTTTCTTT
d_gene: TRBD1; j_gene: TRBJ1-5; v_gene: TRBV2; abundance: .; CDR3aa: CASKGADQPQHF; CDR3nt: TGTGCCAGCAAGGGGGCGGATCAGCCCCAGCATTTT
d_gene: TRBD2; j_gene: TRBJ2-3; v_gene: TRBV11-2; abundance: .; CDR3aa: CASSRTHGLAGATDTQYF; CDR3nt: TGTGCCAGCAGTCGAACCCACGGACTAGCGGGGGCAACAGATACGCAGTATTTT
d_gene: TRBD1; j_gene: TRBJ1-3; v_gene: TRBV9; abundance: .; CDR3aa: CASSVAGGGNTIYF; CDR3nt: TGTGCCAGCAGCGTAGCAGGGGGGGGAAACACCATATATTTT
d_gene: .; j_gene: TRBJ1-2; v_gene: TRBV2; abundance: few; CDR3aa: CASSEVAGDLSYGYTF; CDR3nt: TGTGCCAGCAGTGAGGTGGCAGGGGATTTATCCTATGGCTACACCTTC
d_gene: TRBD2; j_gene: TRBJ2-7; v_gene: TRBV5-1; abundance: .; CDR3aa: CASSFSGGAEEQYF; CDR3nt: TGCGCCAGCAGCTTTAGCGGGGGGGCGGAAGAGCAGTACTTC
d_gene: TRBD1; j_gene: TRBJ1-1; v_gene: TRBV5-5; abundance: .; CDR3aa: CASSILDRGRGYTEAFF; CDR3nt: TGTGCCAGCAGCATCTTGGACAGGGGGCGCGGGTACACTGAAGCTTTCTTT
d_gene: TRBD1; j_gene: TRBJ2-5; v_gene: TRBV7-9; abundance: .; CDR3aa: CASSRTGGAETQYF; CDR3nt: TGTGCCAGCAGCAGGACAGGGGGCGCGGAGACCCAGTACTTC
d_gene: TRBD1; j_gene: TRBJ2-7; v_gene: TRBV29-1; abundance: .; CDR3aa: CSVRTGHEQYF; CDR3nt: TGCAGCGTGAGGACAGGGCACGAGCAGTACTTC
d_gene: TRBD2; j_gene: TRBJ2-3; v_gene: TRBV5-8; abundance: .; CDR3aa: CASSFPGTSGGNTQYF; CDR3nt: TGTGCCAGCAGTTTTCCCGGGACTAGCGGGGGAAATACGCAGTATTTT
d_gene: TRBD2; j_gene: TRBJ2-1; v_gene: TRBV28; abundance: .; CDR3aa: CASSPIGGVKTNEQFF; CDR3nt: TGTGCCAGCAGCCCTATCGGGGGGGTCAAAACAAATGAGCAGTTCTTC
d_gene: TRBD2; j_gene: TRBJ2-2; v_gene: TRBV5-8; abundance: .; CDR3aa: CASRVAGTGGTGELFF; CDR3nt: TGTGCCAGCAGGGTCGCCGGGACGGGGGGCACCGGGGAGCTGTTTTTT
d_gene: TRBD2; j_gene: TRBJ2-1; v_gene: TRBV2; abundance: .; CDR3aa: CASSRTSGGSYNEQFF; CDR3nt: TGTGCCAGCAGTAGGACTAGCGGGGGGTCCTACAATGAGCAGTTCTTC
d_gene: TRBD1; j_gene: TRBJ2-2; v_gene: TRBV18; abundance: .; CDR3aa: CASSSPPGGLSTGELFF; CDR3nt: TGTGCCAGCTCGTCCCCCCCAGGGGGATTGAGCACCGGGGAGCTGTTTTTT
d_gene: TRBD1; j_gene: TRBJ1-3; v_gene: TRBV9; abundance: .; CDR3aa: CASSVVGQGNGNTIYF; CDR3nt: TGTGCCAGCAGCGTAGTGGGACAGGGTAATGGAAACACCATATATTTT
d_gene: TRBD1; j_gene: TRBJ2-5; v_gene: TRBV4-2; abundance: .; CDR3aa: CASSPRDRGGETQYF; CDR3nt: TGTGCCAGCAGCCCCCGGGACAGGGGGGGGGAGACCCAGTACTTC
d_gene: TRBD1; j_gene: TRBJ1-2; v_gene: TRBV29-1; abundance: .; CDR3aa: CSVEEPRGLWYGYTF; CDR3nt: TGCAGCGTTGAAGAACCCAGGGGGCTCTGGTATGGCTACACCTTC
d_gene: .; j_gene: TRBJ1-3; v_gene: TRBV7-9; abundance: .; CDR3aa: CASSLEARTIYF; CDR3nt: TGTGCCAGCAGCTTAGAAGCGCGCACCATATATTTT
d_gene: .; j_gene: TRBJ1-2; v_gene: TRBV7-2; abundance: .; CDR3aa: CASSLGDTMRGYTF; CDR3nt: TGTGCCAGCAGCTTAGGGGACACGATGCGGGGCTACACCTTC
d_gene: TRBD1; j_gene: TRBJ2-1; v_gene: TRBV7-2; abundance: once; CDR3aa: CASSQAGTGGGEQFF; CDR3nt: TGTGCCAGCAGCCAGGCCGGGACAGGGGGCGGTGAGCAGTTCTTC
d_gene: .; j_gene: TRBJ2-3; v_gene: TRBV19; abundance: .; CDR3aa: CASSILWGGGDTQYF; CDR3nt: TGTGCCAGTAGTATTTTGTGGGGAGGAGGAGATACGCAGTATTTT